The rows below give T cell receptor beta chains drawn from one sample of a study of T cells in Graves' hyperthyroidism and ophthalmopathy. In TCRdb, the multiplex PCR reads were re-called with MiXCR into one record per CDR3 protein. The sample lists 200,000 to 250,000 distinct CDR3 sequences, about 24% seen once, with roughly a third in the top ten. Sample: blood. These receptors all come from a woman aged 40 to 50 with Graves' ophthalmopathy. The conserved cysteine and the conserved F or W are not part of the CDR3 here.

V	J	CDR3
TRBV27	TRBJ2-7	ASSLIGTEPYEQY
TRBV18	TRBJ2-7	ASSRQANGYEQY
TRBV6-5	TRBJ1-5	ASSSITGGSQPQH
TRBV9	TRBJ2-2	ASSVGGAVGELF
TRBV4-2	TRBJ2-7	ASSQEHPSLGEQY
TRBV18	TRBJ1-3	ASSPDSASSGNTIY
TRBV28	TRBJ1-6	ASSSPGGVHSPLH
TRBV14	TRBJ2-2	ASSQRDRVVIGELF
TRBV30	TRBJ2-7	AWSAGTGGTSGRYEQY
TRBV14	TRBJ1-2	ASIQVRYGYS
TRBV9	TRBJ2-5	ASSPRQGIGTETQY
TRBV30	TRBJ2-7	AWRQGYEQY
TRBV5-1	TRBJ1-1	ASSLTIGGGLAEAF
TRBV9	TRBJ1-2	ASSTVGGSYGYT
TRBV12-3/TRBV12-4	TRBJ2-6	ASRRGAGANVLT
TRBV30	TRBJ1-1	AWRTRQQNTEAF
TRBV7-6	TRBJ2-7	ATQEEGEQY
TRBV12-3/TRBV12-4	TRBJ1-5	ASSPRVGSNQPQH
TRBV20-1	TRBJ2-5	SAHREFGTQY
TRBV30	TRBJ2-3	AWSVRGALGTQY
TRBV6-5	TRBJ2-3	ASIPSPGTSGRGSTDTQY
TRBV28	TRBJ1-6	ASSLTGSNSPLH
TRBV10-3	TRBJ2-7	AIGDFAGQY
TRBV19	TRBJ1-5	ASSSAGVQPQH
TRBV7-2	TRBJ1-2	ASSLVVGGLYGYT
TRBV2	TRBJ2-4	ASSAGTNRDNIQY
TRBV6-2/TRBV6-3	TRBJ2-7	ASRVGLAREKPYEQY
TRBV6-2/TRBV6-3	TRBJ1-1	ASSYSSIGIGGTEAF
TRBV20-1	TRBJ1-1	SARGVSNTEAF
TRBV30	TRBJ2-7	AWRPPRLSYEQY
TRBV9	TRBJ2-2	ASSVDSRGRTGELF
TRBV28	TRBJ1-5	ASSFGLGYSNQPRH
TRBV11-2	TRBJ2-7	ASSRAGQSYEQY
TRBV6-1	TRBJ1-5	ASRGTGGYSNQPQH
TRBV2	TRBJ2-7	ASSGQGRGPTYEQY
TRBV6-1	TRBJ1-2	ASSANRGSNYGYT
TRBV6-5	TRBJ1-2	ASSYRTGAANYGYT
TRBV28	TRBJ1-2	ATPTGSGGDGYT
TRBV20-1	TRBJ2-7	SAKGSYEQY